Each of the 3 T cell receptor beta chains below was sequenced from the same sample in a study of blood T cell repertoires in COVID-19. Only in-frame clones appear in the TCRdb table, and some are missing; sequencing was by immunoSEQ multiplex PCR. The repertoire holds 200,000 to 250,000 clones, with approximately 89% as singletons. Sequenced input: peripheral blood. Receptor source: a woman between 35 and 50 years old with acute or convalescent COVID-19.

This clone showed up just once. The chain recombines TRBV9 with TRBJ2-2, with 8 bases that match TRBD1. After removal of 4 bases from V and 4 bases from J, the junction contained 6 bases not matched to a gene. The germline CDR1 and CDR2 sequences are SGDLS and YYNGEE. The CDR3 is made up of 15 amino acids. The CDR3 loop is CASSRRDRSTGELFF. The CDR3 bases are TGTGCCAGCAGCCGCCGGGACAGGTCCACCGGGGAGCTGTTTTTT. The full variable domain, completed using reference TRBV9 and TRBJ2-2, is DSGVTQTPKHLITATGQRVTLRCSPRSGDLSVYWYQQSLDQGLQFLIQYYNGEERAKGNILERFSAQQFPDLHSELNLSSLELGDSALYFCASSRRDRSTGELFFGEGSRLTVL.

The V call is TRBV7-2, the J call TRBJ1-5; possible D gene TRBD1, 5 bases. V shed 5 bases and J shed 3 bases, with 17 bases lying between them. Looked up from germline, CDR1 is SGHTA and CDR2 is FQGNSA. The CDR3 is made up of 16 amino acids. This CDR3 reads CASSPGAGPDNQPQHF. CDR3 nucleotide sequence: TGTGCCAGCAGCCCGGGAGCGGGGCCCGACAATCAGCCCCAGCATTTT.

A single count supports this clone. The V gene is TRBV4-2, the J gene TRBJ2-3, with 7 bases identical to TRBD2. V trimming: 1 base; J trimming: 2 bases; junction bases outside the gene matches: 9. Germline CDR1 LGHNA, CDR2 YNFKEQ. This CDR3 contains 17 residues. The chain's CDR3 is CASSQVETGGYTDTQYF. CDR3 bases: TGTGCCAGCAGCCAAGTGGAGACGGGGGGTTACACAGATACGCAGTATTTT.